The clone carrying this T cell receptor (beta chain) was found a few times. No antigen is known for it. The CDR3 has 15 residues. V was shortened by 2 bases and J by 7 bases, with 13 bases between the two germline ends. Per germline, CDR1 SGDLS and CDR2 YYNGEE. The TCR library protocol attached unique molecular identifiers to the individual cDNA molecules. TCRdb recomputed calls from the 5' RACE reads with MiXCR, one row per CDR3 protein. Seen here are 95,000 to 110,000 distinct CDR3 sequences, roughly 10% observed once, and the top ten hold approximately 6.9%. The data belong to a study of early T cells in non-severe SARS-CoV-2 infection. At the level of the study: Alpha and beta chains were unpaired, from unsorted whole-blood bulk RNA. Whole-study results and caveats: VDJdb matching, biased toward anti-spike CD8 responses, missed private and CD4 specificities.

This TCR derives from an adult who was a healthcare worker with PCR-confirmed SARS-CoV-2 infection or an uninfected control (not recorded which). The specimen sequenced was whole blood. The chain employs TRBV9 and TRBJ1-6; D possibly corresponds to TRBD1 (6 bases). The CDR3 is CASSVAQGYNSPLHF. CDR3 nucleotides: TGTGCCAGCAGCGTGGCTCAGGGGTACAATTCACCCCTCCACTTT.